The present T cell receptor beta chain was sequenced within a study of T cells in Graves' hyperthyroidism and ophthalmopathy (dated by TCRdb to about 2019). Looking at the study overall: Peripheral blood was sampled at the time of initial diagnosis, prior to any treatment. To identify distinguishing TCR V-J signatures, a discovery cohort of 100 or so patients was used, comprising some 45 with Graves' ophthalmopathy and around 57 with stable Graves' hyperthyroidism. Prospective prediction of ophthalmopathy was tested in an independent validation cohort consisting of 18 to 20 hyperthyroidism patients and over 15 patients who later progressed to ophthalmopathy. The roughly 100 discovery patients were divided at random into training and test sets in a 7:3 ratio. In addition, the study compared T-cell repertoires in thyroid tissue and in blood from six Graves' hyperthyroidism patients. Once sampling was done, hyperthyroidism patients were given methimazole at a starting dose of 30 mg daily, whereas ophthalmopathy patients were given high-dose intravenous methylprednisolone. The paper describes TCR Vbeta CDR3 sequencing of 140 or so peripheral blood samples, made up of about 41 ophthalmopathy patients, around 78 hyperthyroidism patients and 17 progressor patients. Findings and caveats that apply to the study as a whole: No statistical method was used to fix the sample size in advance, and group allocation was not hidden from the investigators. A 13 V-J signature model separated ophthalmopathy from stable hyperthyroidism, with about 90% sensitivity and roughly 81% specificity in cross-validation and 80%/75% in testing. Most expanded thyroid clonotypes (frequency above 0.001) were also detected in blood, suggesting blood repertoires may reflect thyroid immune responses. In validation, progression to ophthalmopathy was predicted by the model with almost 71% sensitivity and 72.22% specificity, a median of roughly 6.4 months before onset.

The TCR beta CDR3 regions were amplified from the RNA transcripts. For the first round of RT-PCR on the TCR CDR3, the HTBI primer set was used together with the Qiagen OneStep RT-PCR kit. Libraries were constructed in a second round of multiplex PCR, after which size selection and purification were performed. Paired-end sequencing of the libraries was performed with 100 bp reads on an Illumina HiSeq2000. The paper's data handling went like this. SOAPnuke was used to process the raw data, with reads discarded if the reads contained adapters or uncalled bases, had a mean Phred below 15, or lacked an exact constant-primer or identifier match. High-quality paired reads were merged with COPE v1.2.5, and unique nucleotide sequences were defined as clonotypes. MiTCR v1.1 was used to align the clonotypes against IMGT TRBV, TRBD and TRBJ reference segments. Analysis was restricted to V-J combinations with a frequency above 0.0001, which covered roughly 99% of repertoires. The TCS score was defined as F50 (clonal expansion) divided by E x V (chaos), with BLOSUM62-based TCRdist calculated between CDR3 peptides within each V-J. Welch's t-statistics and random forest reduced roughly 540 V-J features to some 14, which were used in a naive Bayes classifier (R e1071). TCRdb itself trimmed the public reads at Q25 with fastp, ran MiXCR and retained productive beta chains. Rows matching on CDR3 protein sequence are summarized as one entry with the most common DNA and genes. The V and J calls shown here were made by TCRdb, not taken from the authors' results. The sample yields hundreds of thousands of distinct CDR3 sequences; approximately 15% were counted once. The ten largest clones represent approximately 15% of the sample.

About this clonotype: Its specific antigen is unknown. Per-nucleotide qualities are absent, and no much larger clonotype sits a single base away.

Stable Graves' hyperthyroidism was defined as no progression to ophthalmopathy during 18 months of follow-up. The hyperthyroidism patients were between 18 and 65 years old and newly diagnosed, with a disease duration of less than 2 months. Exclusion was applied to patients with uncontrolled infections, other autoimmune diseases, pregnancy or lactation. Diagnoses were based on clinical symptoms, serum thyroxine and TRAb, thyroid ultrasound and orbital computed tomography. PBMCs were isolated from 8 to 10 ml of fresh peripheral blood by Ficoll-Paque density gradient centrifugation. Total RNA was extracted using Trizol reagent, and RNA quality was assessed on an Agilent 2100 Bioanalyzer. This TCR was recovered from a woman in her forties with Graves' hyperthyroidism. The specimen was blood.

The nucleotide sequence reads as follows: TGTGCCAGCAGCTTAAACTCCGGCAGCGGGGAGCAGTACTTC. The translation is CASSLNSGSGEQYF. This chain joins TRBV7-3 to TRBJ2-7, and possibly TRBD2, on 6 matching bases. Including the terminal cysteine and phenylalanine, the CDR3 comprises 14 residues. Only the CDR3 part of the read is kept: 42 bases, read in frame from the first base. CDR1 and CDR2, per the germline V gene, are SGHTA and FQGTGA. V lost 1 base and J lost 7 bases; the stretch between them is 14 bases long.